This T cell receptor (beta chain) stems from a study of glioma-infiltrating T cells. Study-level results: Tissue-blood divergence was below expectation in non-neoplastic patients, above in gliomas.

TCR alpha and beta CDR3 regions were amplified from RNA using iRepertoire nested multiplex PCR. From the multiplex PCR reads, TCRdb called clonotypes with MiXCR, one entry per CDR3 protein. The table includes 16,000 or so distinct CDR3 sequences, 55% to 70% detected once. CDR1 is SEHNR, CDR2 FQNEAQ, per germline (reference sequence). The length of the CDR3 is 15 residues. Trimming cost V 4 bases and J 7 bases, with 14 bases left between them. Note on this clonotype: The antigen remains unidentified.

The sample taken for sequencing was glioma tissue, nonneoplastic brain tissue, or PBMCs (not recorded which). The sequence derives from a human donor with low-grade glioma or glioblastoma, undergoing nonglioma brain surgery, or in good health (not recorded which). The chain recombines TRBV7-9 with TRBJ1-6; no firm D call. The DNA for the CDR3 is TGTGCCAGCAGCTATTTGGGCGATGGGAATTCACCCCTCCACTTT. This codes for CASSYLGDGNSPLHF.